This paragraph reports one T cell receptor (beta chain). Original data processing: Reference gene primer amplification yielded estimated nucleated cell counts. Sequencing was performed with immunoSEQ multiplex PCR; in TCRdb, only in-frame clones are kept and a portion is missing. That table furnishes V, J and clone size, whereas the DNA furnished D and trimming. The data show fewer than 450,000 clones, roughly 87% seen once. This entry belongs to a study of blood T cell repertoires in COVID-19. Study at large: Specimens from acute and convalescent COVID-19 originated in the United States, Italy and Spain.

Donors were grouped by their self-reported clinical history. What the recovered Cohort 3 donors had was two negative PCRs, clearance, or symptom resolution. Trimming pared 7 bases from V and 3 bases from J, leaving 18 bases between. CDR1 MNHEY and CDR2 SMNVEV come from the germline V gene (reference sequence). The CDR3 covers 15 residues. The receptor comes from a woman aged 25 to 39 who had recovered from COVID-19. Sequencing used PBMCs or T cells enriched from blood (not recorded which). V usage is TRBV27 and J usage is TRBJ1-1, with D possibly TRBD1 on 6 matching bases. The CDR3 bases are TGTGCCAGCACCCCGGCCGGGGGGCGCGACACTGAAGCTTTCTTT. Translating gives CASTPAGGRDTEAFF.